This T cell receptor beta chain was captured in a study of control samples from healthy donors and cancer patients. V shed 5 bases and J shed 1 base, with 8 bases lying between them. The CDR3 contains 13 residues. In germline, CDR1 is LNHDA, CDR2 SQIVND (reference sequence). Repertoires were generated with immunoSEQ multiplex PCR, while TCRdb's copy carries only in-frame clones and drops some. The sample contains 130,000 or so clones, roughly 89% of which appear only once. The sequence was collected from a man aged 30 to 45 in good health. Sequences were obtained from blood. The V and J genes are TRBV19 and TRBJ2-5; no clear D. CDR3 residues: CASSGHPQETQYF. DNA for the CDR3: TGTGCCAGTAGTGGGCACCCCCAAGAGACCCAGTACTTC.